This TCR beta chain was profiled in a study of T cells after yellow fever vaccination. Germline V CDR1 and CDR2: MGHDK, SYGVNS. The CDR3 has 15 residues. V lost 5 bases to trimming and J lost 8 bases; unmatched junction nucleotides: 13. TCRdb recomputed calls from the 5' RACE reads with MiXCR, one row per CDR3 protein. The table lists more than 300,000 distinct CDR3 sequences, over 8.5% of them singletons. The rearrangement links TRBV25-1 to TRBJ1-2, with 8 bases aligning to TRBD1. The sequencing used CD4+ T cells sorted from PBMCs, collected 45 days after the yellow fever booster vaccination. The sequence came from a man between 18 and 35 years old who received the YFV17D yellow fever vaccine. CDR3 in DNA: TGTGCCAGCAGTTCACTCGGACAGGGAGAATTCGGCTACACCTTC. Translating gives CASSSLGQGEFGYTF.